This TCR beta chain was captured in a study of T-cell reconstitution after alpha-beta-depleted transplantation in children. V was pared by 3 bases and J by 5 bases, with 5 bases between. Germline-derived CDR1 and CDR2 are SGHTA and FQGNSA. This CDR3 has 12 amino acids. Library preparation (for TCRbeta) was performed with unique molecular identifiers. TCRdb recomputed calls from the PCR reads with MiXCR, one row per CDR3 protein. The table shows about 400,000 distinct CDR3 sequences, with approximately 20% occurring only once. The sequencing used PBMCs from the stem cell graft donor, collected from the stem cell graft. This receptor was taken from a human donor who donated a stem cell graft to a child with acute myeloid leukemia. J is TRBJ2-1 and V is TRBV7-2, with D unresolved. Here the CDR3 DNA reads TGTGCCAGCAGCTTCTTGCACAATGAGCAGTTCTTC. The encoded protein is CASSFLHNEQFF. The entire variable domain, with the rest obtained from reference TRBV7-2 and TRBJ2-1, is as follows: GAGVSQSPSNKVTEKGKDVELRCDPISGHTALYWYRQSLGQGLEFLIYFQGNSAPDKSGLPSDRFSAERTGGSVSTLTIQRTQQEDSAVYLCASSFLHNEQFFGPGTRLTVL.